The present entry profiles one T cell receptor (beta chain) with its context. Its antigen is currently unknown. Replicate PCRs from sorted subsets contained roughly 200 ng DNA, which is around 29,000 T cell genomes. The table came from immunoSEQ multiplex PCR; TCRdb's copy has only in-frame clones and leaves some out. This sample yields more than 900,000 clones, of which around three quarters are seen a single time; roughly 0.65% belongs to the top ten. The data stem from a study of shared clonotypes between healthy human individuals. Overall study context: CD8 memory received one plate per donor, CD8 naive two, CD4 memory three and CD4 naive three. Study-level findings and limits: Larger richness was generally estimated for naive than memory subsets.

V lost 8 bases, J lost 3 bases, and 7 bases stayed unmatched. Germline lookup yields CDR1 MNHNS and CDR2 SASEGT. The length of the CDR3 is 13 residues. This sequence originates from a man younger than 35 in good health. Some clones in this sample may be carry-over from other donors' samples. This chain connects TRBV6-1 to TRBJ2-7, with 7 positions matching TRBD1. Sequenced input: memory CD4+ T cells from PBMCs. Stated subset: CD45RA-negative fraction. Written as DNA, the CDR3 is TGTGCCAGCCTCATTCGGGACAGCTACGAGCAGTACTTC. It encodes CASLIRDSYEQYF.